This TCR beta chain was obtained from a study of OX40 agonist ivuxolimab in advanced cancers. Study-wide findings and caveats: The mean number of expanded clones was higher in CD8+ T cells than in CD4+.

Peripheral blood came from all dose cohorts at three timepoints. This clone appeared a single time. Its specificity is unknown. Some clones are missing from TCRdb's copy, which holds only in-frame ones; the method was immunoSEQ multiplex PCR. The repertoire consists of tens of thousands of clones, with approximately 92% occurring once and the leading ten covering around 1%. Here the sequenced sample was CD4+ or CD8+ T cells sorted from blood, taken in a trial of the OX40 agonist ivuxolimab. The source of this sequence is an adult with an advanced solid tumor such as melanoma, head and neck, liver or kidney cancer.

The CDR3 here is CASSPKEGGETQYF. The CDR3 coding sequence is TGTGCCAGCTCACCAAAGGAAGGTGGGGAGACCCAGTACTTC. The chain is built from TRBV18 and TRBJ2-5; D remains unclear. Germline assignment: CDR1 KGHSH and CDR2 LQKENI. The V end lost 2 bases, the J end lost 5 bases, and 12 bases lay between the germline ends. This CDR3 spans 14 amino acids.